These T cell receptor beta chains were read from a single sample in a study of response to subunit inactivated influenza vaccine. TCRdb called the RT-PCR reads again in MiXCR, with one record for every CDR3 protein. The sample consists of more than 450,000 distinct CDR3 sequences, approximately 10% of them appearing once. This sample comprised PBMCs from blood, obtained on the day of vaccination. The receptors originated from a man aged 45-65 years who received an inactivated influenza vaccine. CDR3s include the opening cysteine and the closing phenylalanine or tryptophan. Fields, in order: clone size, J gene, V gene, D gene, CDR3 protein, CDR3 DNA. D genes are given only for firm matches. For some rows the clone size is stated as once, few or many, or as a class when expanded; others skip it.

>few|TRBJ2-7|TRBV10-3|TRBD1
CAISDPGAGGYEQYF
TGTGCCATCAGTGACCCCGGGGCAGGGGGCTACGAGCAGTACTTC
>-|TRBJ1-3|TRBV6-5|-
CASSNGPPALVTGNTIYF
TGTGCCAGCAGTAACGGGCCCCCCGCATTAGTAACTGGAAACACCATATATTTT
>few|TRBJ2-5|TRBV9|-
CASSVGLTQETQYF
TGTGCCAGCAGCGTAGGGCTGACACAAGAGACCCAGTACTTC
>few|TRBJ1-4|TRBV11-2|-
CASSFGDVNEKLFF
TGTGCCAGCAGCTTCGGGGATGTTAATGAAAAACTGTTTTTT
>few|TRBJ1-2|TRBV7-6|-
CASSLGSGQNYGYTF
TGTGCCAGCAGCTTAGGGTCAGGTCAAAACTATGGCTACACCTTC
>-|TRBJ1-1|TRBV29-1|-
CSVDPRGNTEAFF
TGCAGCGTTGATCCCCGGGGCAACACTGAAGCTTTCTTT
>-|TRBJ1-4|TRBV5-1|-
CASSLGLGQTNEKLFF
TGCGCCAGCAGCTTGGGACTGGGACAAACTAATGAAAAACTGTTTTTT
>-|TRBJ2-7|TRBV12-3/TRBV12-4|TRBD1
CASSRTGVSSYEQYF
TGTGCCAGCAGTCGGACAGGGGTTAGCTCCTACGAGCAGTACTTC
>few|TRBJ1-5|TRBV12-3/TRBV12-4|-
CASSFWGQPQHF
TGTGCCAGCAGTTTTTGGGGCCAGCCCCAGCATTTT
>many|TRBJ1-2|TRBV4-3|-
CASSPLWGARMDGYTF
TGCGCCAGCAGCCCCCTTTGGGGAGCAAGAATGGATGGCTACACCTTC
>-|TRBJ2-5|TRBV20-1|-
CSAGRTAKETQYF
TGCAGTGCTGGTCGGACAGCCAAAGAGACCCAGTACTTC
>-|TRBJ2-1|TRBV20-1|TRBD1
CSARTGGIGEQFF
TGCAGTGCTAGAACAGGGGGCATTGGTGAGCAGTTCTTC
>few|TRBJ2-2|TRBV20-1|TRBD1
CSARGQGAAGELFF
TGCAGTGCTAGGGGACAGGGGGCCGCCGGGGAGCTGTTTTTT
>few|TRBJ2-3|TRBV11-1|TRBD2
CASSAIAGVGTDTQYF
TGTGCCAGCAGCGCTATAGCGGGAGTTGGTACAGATACGCAGTATTTT
>many|TRBJ2-7|TRBV12-3/TRBV12-4|-
CASGQSSYEQYF
TGTGCCAGTGGACAGAGCTCCTACGAGCAGTACTTC
>few|TRBJ1-1|TRBV12-3/TRBV12-4|-
CASSPTGGAQITEAFF
TGTGCCAGCAGTCCCACCGGGGGGGCGCAAATCACTGAAGCTTTCTTT
>many|TRBJ2-2|TRBV11-2|TRBD2
CASSLDRAGVTGELFF
TGTGCCAGCAGCTTAGACCGGGCGGGGGTGACCGGGGAGCTGTTTTTT
>-|TRBJ2-7|TRBV5-6|-
CASSLPGPSSYEQYF
TGTGCCAGCAGCCTCCCCGGTCCGAGCTCCTACGAGCAGTACTTC
>-|TRBJ2-7|TRBV3-1|-
CASSQGEKSGSYEQYF
TGTGCCAGCAGCCAAGGGGAAAAATCGGGCTCCTACGAGCAGTACTTC
>-|TRBJ2-7|TRBV9|-
CASSVGDLAPEQYF
TGTGCCAGCAGCGTAGGGGATCTAGCGCCCGAGCAGTACTTC
>few|TRBJ2-7|TRBV9|-
CASSQGGLSSYEQYF
TGTGCCAGCAGCCAGGGGGGCCTTAGCTCCTACGAGCAGTACTTC
>-|TRBJ2-5|TRBV12-3/TRBV12-4|TRBD2
CASSFDLAGTETQYF
TGTGCCAGCAGTTTTGACCTAGCGGGAACGGAGACCCAGTACTTC
>few|TRBJ2-7|TRBV28|TRBD1
CAIRGAGGSSEQYF
TGTGCCATCAGGGGGGCAGGGGGCTCGAGCGAGCAGTACTTC
>-|TRBJ2-1|TRBV7-2|TRBD1
CASSLPSTGETYNEQFF
TGTGCCAGCAGCCTACCCTCGACAGGGGAAACCTACAATGAGCAGTTCTTC
>many|TRBJ2-5|TRBV7-9|-
CASSPPGSRQAQYF
TGTGCCAGCAGCCCTCCGGGCTCGCGTCAAGCCCAGTACTTC
>many|TRBJ1-5|TRBV29-1|-
CSVGAGDQPQHF
TGCAGCGTTGGGGCAGGGGATCAGCCCCAGCATTTT
>few|TRBJ2-2|TRBV14|-
CASSQDPSRLFTGELFF
TGTGCCAGCAGCCAAGATCCAAGTCGACTGTTCACCGGGGAGCTGTTTTTT
>many|TRBJ2-7|TRBV3-1|-
CASSQDDRYEQYF
TGTGCCAGCAGCCAAGATGACCGGTACGAGCAGTACTTC
>few|TRBJ2-5|TRBV3-1|-
CASSDAGPTQYF
TGTGCCAGCAGCGATGCGGGGCCGACCCAGTACTTC
>few|TRBJ1-4|TRBV7-6|TRBD1
CASGEDRGEKLFF
TGTGCCAGCGGCGAGGACAGGGGTGAAAAACTGTTTTTT
>-|TRBJ2-3|TRBV5-1|TRBD1
CASSPTGFDTDTQYF
TGCGCCAGCAGCCCGACAGGGTTCGACACAGATACGCAGTATTTT
>many|TRBJ1-4|TRBV15|-
CATSRVGRSEKLFF
TGTGCCACCAGCAGAGTTGGCAGGAGTGAAAAACTGTTTTTT
>many|TRBJ2-5|TRBV29-1|-
CSGRPGSQETQYF
TGCAGCGGCAGGCCCGGTTCCCAAGAGACCCAGTACTTC
>-|TRBJ1-1|TRBV2|TRBD1
CASSLGQAVLGGTEAFF
TGTGCCAGCAGTTTGGGACAGGCGGTATTAGGCGGCACTGAAGCTTTCTTT
>-|TRBJ2-5|TRBV4-3|TRBD1
CASSQEGQGTETQYF
TGCGCCAGCAGCCAAGAGGGACAGGGAACGGAGACCCAGTACTTC
>few|TRBJ2-1|TRBV29-1|TRBD2
CSAFGTSGRRNEQFF
TGCAGCGCGTTCGGGACTAGCGGGAGGAGGAATGAGCAGTTCTTC
>-|TRBJ2-7|TRBV7-6|TRBD1
CASSLASGGQGSYEQYF
TGTGCCAGCAGCTTAGCTAGTGGTGGACAGGGTTCCTACGAGCAGTACTTC
>few|TRBJ1-1|TRBV4-3|-
CASSQDIKGTEAFF
TGCGCCAGCAGCCAAGACATCAAGGGCACTGAAGCTTTCTTT
>-|TRBJ2-5|TRBV5-1|-
CASSLMAVQETQYF
TGCGCCAGCAGCTTGATGGCAGTCCAAGAGACCCAGTACTTC